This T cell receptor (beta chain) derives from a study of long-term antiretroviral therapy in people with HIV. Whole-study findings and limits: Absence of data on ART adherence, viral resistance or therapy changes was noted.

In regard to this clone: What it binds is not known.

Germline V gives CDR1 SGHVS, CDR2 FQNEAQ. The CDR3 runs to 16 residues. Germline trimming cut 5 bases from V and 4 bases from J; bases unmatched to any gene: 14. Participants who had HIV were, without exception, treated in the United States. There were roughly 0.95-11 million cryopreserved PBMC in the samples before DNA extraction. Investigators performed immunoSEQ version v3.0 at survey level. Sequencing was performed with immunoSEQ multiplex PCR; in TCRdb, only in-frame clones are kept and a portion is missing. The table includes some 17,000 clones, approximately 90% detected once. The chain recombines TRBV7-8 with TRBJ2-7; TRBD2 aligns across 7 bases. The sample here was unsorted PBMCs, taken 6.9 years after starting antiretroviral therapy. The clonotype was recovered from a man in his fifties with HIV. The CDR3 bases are TGTGCCAGCAGCGCGAAGGGTTGGGCGGGAGCGTACGAGCAGTACTTC. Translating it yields CASSAKGWAGAYEQYF. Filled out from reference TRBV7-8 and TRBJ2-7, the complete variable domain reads GAGVSQSPRYKVAKRGQDVALRCDPISGHVSLFWYQQALGQGPEFLTYFQNEAQLDKSGLPSDRFFAERPEGSVSTLKIQRTQQEDSAVYLCASSAKGWAGAYEQYFGPGTRLTVT.